This T cell receptor beta chain was recorded in a study of regulatory T cells in long-lasting Graves disease. This clonotype was seen a handful of times. Libraries of TCR beta came from iRepertoire HTBI primers plus Arm-PCR of CDR3 regions. MiXCR, applied by TCRdb to the multiplex PCR reads, yields one record per CDR3 protein. Of a few hundred thousand distinct CDR3 sequences in the sample, less than 20% were seen once. The sample's time point: newly diagnosed GD, antithyroid drugs for less than 3 months. After RNA was extracted from PBMCs, the TCR library was made from it. The patients were enrolled through endocrinology in Xi'an, China. These data were also filed under a second study, of T cells in Graves' hyperthyroidism and ophthalmopathy. That work states: Criteria for exclusion of patients were uncontrolled infection, other autoimmune disease, pregnancy or lactation. Clinical symptoms, serum thyroxine, TRAb, thyroid ultrasound and orbital computed tomography informed diagnoses.

The sample consisted of peripheral blood mononuclear cells (PBMCs), taken at new diagnosis, from a patient treated with antithyroid drugs. The clonotype comes from a woman under 30 with Graves disease.

The DNA of the CDR3 is TGTGCCAGCAGTGAAACAAACTCTCTGCAGCAGTACTTC. Encoded protein: CASSETNSLQQYF. The rearrangement links TRBV6-1 to TRBJ2-7; no clear D. V lost 2 bases and J 8 bases, leaving 13 bases between the germline ends. The CDR3 sequence is 13 residues long. Germline V lookup: CDR1 MNHNS, CDR2 SASEGT.